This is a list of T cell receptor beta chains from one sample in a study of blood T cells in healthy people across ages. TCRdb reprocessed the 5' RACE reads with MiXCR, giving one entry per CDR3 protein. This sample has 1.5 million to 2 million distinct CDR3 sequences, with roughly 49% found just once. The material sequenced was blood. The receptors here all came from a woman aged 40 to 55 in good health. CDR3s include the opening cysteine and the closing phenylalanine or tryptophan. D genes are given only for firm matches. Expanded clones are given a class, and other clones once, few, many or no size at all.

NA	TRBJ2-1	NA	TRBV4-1	CASSQLQDNEQFF	TGCGCCAGCAGCCAGTTACAGGACAATGAGCAGTTCTTC
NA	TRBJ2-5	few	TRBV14	CASGNGETQYF	TGTGCCAGCGGCAATGGAGAGACCCAGTACTTC
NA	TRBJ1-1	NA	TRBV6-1	CASRERGQNTEAFF	TGTGCCAGCAGGGAACGAGGACAGAACACTGAAGCTTTCTTT
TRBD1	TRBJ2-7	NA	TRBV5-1	CASSFSTGTYEQYF	TGCGCCAGCAGCTTCTCGACAGGGACCTACGAGCAGTACTTC
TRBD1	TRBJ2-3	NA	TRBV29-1	CSVESTGARTDTQYF	TGCAGCGTTGAATCGACAGGGGCCCGCACAGATACGCAGTATTTT
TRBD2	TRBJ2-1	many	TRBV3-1	CASSPQRGANEQFF	TGTGCCAGCAGCCCACAGCGGGGGGCTAATGAGCAGTTCTTC
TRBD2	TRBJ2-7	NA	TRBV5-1	CASSPAGGSSYNEQYF	TGCGCCAGCAGCCCAGCGGGGGGTAGCTCCTACAATGAGCAGTACTTC
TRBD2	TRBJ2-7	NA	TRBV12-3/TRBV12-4	CASSFKGGGAEQYF	TGTGCCAGCAGTTTTAAGGGCGGGGGGGCCGAGCAGTACTTC
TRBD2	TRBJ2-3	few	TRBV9	CASSLTSGGAWTDTQYF	TGTGCCAGCAGCCTGACTAGCGGGGGGGCATGGACAGATACGCAGTATTTT
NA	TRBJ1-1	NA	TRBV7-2	CASSFNRGNTEAFF	TGTGCCAGCAGCTTTAACCGGGGTAACACTGAAGCTTTCTTT
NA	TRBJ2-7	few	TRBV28	CASSQGWVFYEQYF	TGTGCCAGCAGTCAGGGGTGGGTCTTCTACGAGCAGTACTTC
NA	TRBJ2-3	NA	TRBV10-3	CATSVGEITDTQYF	TGTGCCACCAGTGTGGGGGAAATCACAGATACGCAGTATTTT
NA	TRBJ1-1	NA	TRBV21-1	CASSKKHTGGAAEAFF	TGTGCCAGCAGCAAGAAACATACAGGGGGCGCAGCTGAAGCTTTCTTT
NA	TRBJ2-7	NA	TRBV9	CASSVYPRREQYF	TGTGCCAGCAGCGTATATCCCCGTCGGGAGCAGTACTTC
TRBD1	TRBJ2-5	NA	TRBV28	CASSLAATGAQETQYF	TGTGCCAGCAGTTTGGCAGCGACAGGGGCACAAGAGACCCAGTACTTC
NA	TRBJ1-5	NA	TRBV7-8	CASQTGRGNSNQPQHF	TGTGCCAGCCAAACTGGAAGGGGTAATAGCAATCAGCCCCAGCATTTT
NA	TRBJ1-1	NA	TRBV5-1	CASSGQGWSTEAFF	TGCGCCAGCAGCGGGCAGGGGTGGAGCACTGAAGCTTTCTTT
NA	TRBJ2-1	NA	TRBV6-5	CASSYSRVWTPNEQFF	TGTGCCAGCAGTTACTCCAGGGTTTGGACCCCCAATGAGCAGTTCTTC
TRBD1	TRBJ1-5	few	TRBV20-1	CSAVLDRVSNQPQHF	TGCAGTGCCGTTCTTGACAGGGTCAGCAATCAGCCCCAGCATTTT
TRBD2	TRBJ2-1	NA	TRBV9	CASSREGNYNEQFF	TGTGCCAGCAGCAGGGAGGGTAACTACAATGAGCAGTTCTTC
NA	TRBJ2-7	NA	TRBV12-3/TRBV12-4	CASSSSRISYEQYF	TGTGCCAGCAGTTCGAGTAGGATAAGCTACGAGCAGTACTTC
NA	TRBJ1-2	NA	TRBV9	CASSVLGIDYGYTF	TGTGCCAGCAGCGTACTGGGAATCGACTATGGCTACACCTTC
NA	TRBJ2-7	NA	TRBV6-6	CATNAGASYEQYF	TGTGCCACCAACGCTGGGGCATCTTACGAGCAGTACTTC
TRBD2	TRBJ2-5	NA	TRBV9	CASSVELAGGIETQYF	TGTGCCAGCAGCGTCGAACTAGCGGGGGGGATAGAGACCCAGTACTTC
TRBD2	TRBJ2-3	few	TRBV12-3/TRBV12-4	CASTQSGGGASRYSTDTQYF	TGTGCCAGCACCCAATCAGGCGGGGGGGCTTCTAGGTACAGCACAGATACGCAGTATTTT
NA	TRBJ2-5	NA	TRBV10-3	CAAGPPGTQYF	TGTGCGGCGGGACCCCCGGGGACCCAGTACTTC